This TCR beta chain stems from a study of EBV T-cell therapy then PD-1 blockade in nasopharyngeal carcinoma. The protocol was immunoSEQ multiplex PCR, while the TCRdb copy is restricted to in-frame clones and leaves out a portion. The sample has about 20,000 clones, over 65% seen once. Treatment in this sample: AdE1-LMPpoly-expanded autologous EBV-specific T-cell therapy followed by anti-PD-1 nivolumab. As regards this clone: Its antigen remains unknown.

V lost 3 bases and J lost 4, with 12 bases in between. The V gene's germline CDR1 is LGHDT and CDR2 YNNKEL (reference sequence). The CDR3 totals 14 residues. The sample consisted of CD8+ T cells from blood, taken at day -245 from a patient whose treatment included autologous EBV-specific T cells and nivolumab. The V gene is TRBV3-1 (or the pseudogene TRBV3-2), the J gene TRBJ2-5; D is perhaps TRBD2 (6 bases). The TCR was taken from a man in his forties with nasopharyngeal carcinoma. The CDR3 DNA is TGTGCCAGCAGCCATCCGGGGGAGACAGAGACCCAGTACTTC. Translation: CASSHPGETETQYF.